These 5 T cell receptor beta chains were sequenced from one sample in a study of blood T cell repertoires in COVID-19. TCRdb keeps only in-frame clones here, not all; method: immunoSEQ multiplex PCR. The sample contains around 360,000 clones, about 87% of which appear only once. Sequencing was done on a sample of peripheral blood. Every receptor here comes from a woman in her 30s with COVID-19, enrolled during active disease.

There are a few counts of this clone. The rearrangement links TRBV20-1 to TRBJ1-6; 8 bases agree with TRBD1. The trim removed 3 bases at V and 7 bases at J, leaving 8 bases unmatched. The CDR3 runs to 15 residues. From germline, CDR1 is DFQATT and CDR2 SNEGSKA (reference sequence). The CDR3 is CSASGTGQENSPLHF. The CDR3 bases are TGCAGTGCTAGTGGGACGGGACAGGAGAATTCACCCCTCCACTTT.

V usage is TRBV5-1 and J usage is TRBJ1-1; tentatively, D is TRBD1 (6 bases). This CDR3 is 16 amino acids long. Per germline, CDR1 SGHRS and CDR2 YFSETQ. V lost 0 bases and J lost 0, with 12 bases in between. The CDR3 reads CASSLVRGRMNTEAFF. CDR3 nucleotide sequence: TGCGCCAGCAGCTTGGTCAGGGGCCGGATGAACACTGAAGCTTTCTTT.

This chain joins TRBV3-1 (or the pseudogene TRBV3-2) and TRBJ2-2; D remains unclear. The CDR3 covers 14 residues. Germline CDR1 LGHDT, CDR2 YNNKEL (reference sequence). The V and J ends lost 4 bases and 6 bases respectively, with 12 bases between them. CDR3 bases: TGTGCCAGCAGCCGTTCTCTAGGTTCCGGGGAGCTGTTTTTT. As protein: CASSRSLGSGELFF.

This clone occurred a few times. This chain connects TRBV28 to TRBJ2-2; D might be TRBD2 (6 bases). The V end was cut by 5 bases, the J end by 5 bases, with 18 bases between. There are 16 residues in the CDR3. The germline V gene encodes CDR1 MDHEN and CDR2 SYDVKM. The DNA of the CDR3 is TGTGCCAGCAGTCCCCCGGGTAGCGGAGGGACCGGGGAGCTGTTTTTT. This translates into CASSPPGSGGTGELFF.

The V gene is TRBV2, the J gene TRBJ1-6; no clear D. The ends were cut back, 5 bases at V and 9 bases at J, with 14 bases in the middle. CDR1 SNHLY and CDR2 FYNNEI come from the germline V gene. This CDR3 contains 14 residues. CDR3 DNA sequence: TGTGCCAGCAGTACGGGGTTCCGGGGTTCACCCCTCCACTTT. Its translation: CASSTGFRGSPLHF.